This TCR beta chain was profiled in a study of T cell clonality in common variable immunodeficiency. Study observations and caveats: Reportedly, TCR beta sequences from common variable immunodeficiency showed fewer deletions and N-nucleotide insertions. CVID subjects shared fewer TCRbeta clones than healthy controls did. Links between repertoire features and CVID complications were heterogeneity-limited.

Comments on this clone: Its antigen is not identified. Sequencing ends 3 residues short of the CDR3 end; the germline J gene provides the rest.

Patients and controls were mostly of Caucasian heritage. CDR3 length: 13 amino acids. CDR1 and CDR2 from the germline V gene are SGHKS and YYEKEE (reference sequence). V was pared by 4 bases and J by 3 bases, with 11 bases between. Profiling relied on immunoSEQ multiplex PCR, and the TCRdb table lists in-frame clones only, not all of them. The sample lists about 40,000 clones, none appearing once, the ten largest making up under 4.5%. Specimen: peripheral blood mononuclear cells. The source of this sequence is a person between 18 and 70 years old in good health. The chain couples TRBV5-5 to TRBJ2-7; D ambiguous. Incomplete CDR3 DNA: TGTGCCAGCAGCCCCAGAAACCACTACGAG. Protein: CASSPRNHYE. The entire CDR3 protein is CASSPRNHYEQYF. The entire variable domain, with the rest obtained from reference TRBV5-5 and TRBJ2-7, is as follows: DAGVTQSPTHLIKTRGQQVTLRCSPISGHKSVSWYQQVLGQGPQFIFQYYEKEERGRGNFPDRFSARQFPNYSSELNVNALLLGDSALYLCASSPRNHYEQYFGPGTRLTVT.